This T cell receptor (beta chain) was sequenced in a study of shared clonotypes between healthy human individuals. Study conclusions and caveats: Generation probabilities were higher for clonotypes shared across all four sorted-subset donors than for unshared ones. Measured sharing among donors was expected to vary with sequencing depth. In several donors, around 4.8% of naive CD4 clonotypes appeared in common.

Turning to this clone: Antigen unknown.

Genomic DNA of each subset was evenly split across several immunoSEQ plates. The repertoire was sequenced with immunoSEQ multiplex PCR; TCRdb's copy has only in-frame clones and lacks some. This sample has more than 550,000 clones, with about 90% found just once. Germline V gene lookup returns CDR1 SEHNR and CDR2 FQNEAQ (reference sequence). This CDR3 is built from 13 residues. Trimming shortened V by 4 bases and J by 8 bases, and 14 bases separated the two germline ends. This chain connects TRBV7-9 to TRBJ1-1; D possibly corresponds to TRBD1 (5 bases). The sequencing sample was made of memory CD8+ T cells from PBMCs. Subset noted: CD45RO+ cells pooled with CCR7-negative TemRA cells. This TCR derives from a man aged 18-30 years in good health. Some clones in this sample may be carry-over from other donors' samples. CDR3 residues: CASSYPAGGEAFF. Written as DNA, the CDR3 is TGTGCCAGCAGCTATCCTGCTGGGGGGGAAGCTTTCTTT.